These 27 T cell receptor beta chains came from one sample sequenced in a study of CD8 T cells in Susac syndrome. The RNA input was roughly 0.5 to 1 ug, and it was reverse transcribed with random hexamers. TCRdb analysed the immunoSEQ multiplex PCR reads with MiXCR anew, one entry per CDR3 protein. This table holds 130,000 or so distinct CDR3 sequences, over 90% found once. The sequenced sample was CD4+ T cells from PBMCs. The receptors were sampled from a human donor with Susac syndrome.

CDR3 in amino acids: CSVSRYQETQYF. As DNA, the CDR3 is TGCAGCGTTTCACGATATCAAGAGACCCAGTACTTC. The chain couples TRBV29-1 to TRBJ2-5; D ambiguous. V dropped 5 bases and J dropped 2 bases, with 9 bases sitting between them. From germline, CDR1 is SQVTM and CDR2 ANQGSEA. The CDR3 consists of 12 residues. Together with reference TRBV29-1 and TRBJ2-5, the CDR3 gives the full variable domain: SAVISQKPSRDICQRGTSLTIQCQVDSQVTMMFWYRQQPGQSLTLIATANQGSEATYESGFVIDKFPISRPNLTFSTLTVSNMSPEDSSIYLCSVSRYQETQYFGPGTRLLVL.

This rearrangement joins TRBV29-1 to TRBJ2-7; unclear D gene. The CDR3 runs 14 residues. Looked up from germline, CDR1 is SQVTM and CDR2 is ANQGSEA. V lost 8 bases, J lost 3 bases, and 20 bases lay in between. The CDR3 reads CSIKADESFYEQYF. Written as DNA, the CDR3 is TGCAGCATAAAAGCCGACGAAAGTTTCTACGAGCAGTACTTC.

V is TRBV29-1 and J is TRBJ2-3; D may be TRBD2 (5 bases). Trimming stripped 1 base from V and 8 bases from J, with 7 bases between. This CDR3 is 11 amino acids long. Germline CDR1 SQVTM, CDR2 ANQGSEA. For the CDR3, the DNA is TGCAGCGTTGAAGTGGCGGGTACGCAGTATTTT. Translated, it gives CSVEVAGTQYF.

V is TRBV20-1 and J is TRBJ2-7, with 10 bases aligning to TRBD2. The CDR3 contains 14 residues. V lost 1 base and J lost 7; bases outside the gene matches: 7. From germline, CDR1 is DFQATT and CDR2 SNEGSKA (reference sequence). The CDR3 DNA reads TGCAGTGCTAGAGGGACTAGCGGCCTGGGGGAGCAGTACTTC. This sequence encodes CSARGTSGLGEQYF.

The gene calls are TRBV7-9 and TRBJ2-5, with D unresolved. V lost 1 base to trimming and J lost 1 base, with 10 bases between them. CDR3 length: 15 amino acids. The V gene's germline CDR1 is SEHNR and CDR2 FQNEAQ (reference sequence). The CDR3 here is CASSLVRSTQETQYF. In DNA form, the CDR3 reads TGTGCCAGCAGCTTAGTTCGAAGTACCCAAGAGACCCAGTACTTC.

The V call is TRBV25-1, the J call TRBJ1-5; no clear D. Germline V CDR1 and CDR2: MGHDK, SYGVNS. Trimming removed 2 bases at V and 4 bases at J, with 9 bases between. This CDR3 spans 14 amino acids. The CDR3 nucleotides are TGTGCCAGCAGTGAAGTACAGCGGAATCAGCCCCAGCATTTT. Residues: CASSEVQRNQPQHF.

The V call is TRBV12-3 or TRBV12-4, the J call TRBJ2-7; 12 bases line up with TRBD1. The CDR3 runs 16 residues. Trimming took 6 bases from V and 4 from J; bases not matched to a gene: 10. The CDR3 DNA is TGTGCCAGCAGCCCATCCGGGACAGGGGGCCGATACGAGCAGTACTTC. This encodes CASSPSGTGGRYEQYF.

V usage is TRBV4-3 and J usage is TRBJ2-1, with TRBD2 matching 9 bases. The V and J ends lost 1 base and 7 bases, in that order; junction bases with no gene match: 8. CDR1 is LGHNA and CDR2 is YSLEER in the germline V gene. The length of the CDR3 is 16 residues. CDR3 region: CASSQVSGGSLNEQFF. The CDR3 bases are TGCGCCAGCAGCCAAGTTAGCGGGGGCTCCTTGAATGAGCAGTTCTTC.

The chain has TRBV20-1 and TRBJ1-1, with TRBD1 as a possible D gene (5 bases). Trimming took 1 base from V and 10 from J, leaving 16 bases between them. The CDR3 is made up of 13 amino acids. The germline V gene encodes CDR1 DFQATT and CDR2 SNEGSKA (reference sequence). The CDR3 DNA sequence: TGCAGTGCTAGAGGGAGAGGGCAGGGAGGAGCTTTCTTT. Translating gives CSARGRGQGGAFF.

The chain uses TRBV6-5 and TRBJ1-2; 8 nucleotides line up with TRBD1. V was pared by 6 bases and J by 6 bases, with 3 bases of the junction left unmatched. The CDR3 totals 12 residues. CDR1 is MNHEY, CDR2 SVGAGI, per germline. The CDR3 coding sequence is TGTGCCAGCAGAAGGACAGGGAATGGCTACACCTTC. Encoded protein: CASRRTGNGYTF.

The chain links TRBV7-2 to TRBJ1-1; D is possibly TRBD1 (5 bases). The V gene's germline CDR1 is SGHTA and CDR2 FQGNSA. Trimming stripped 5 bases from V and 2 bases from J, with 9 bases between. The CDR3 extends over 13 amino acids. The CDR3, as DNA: TGTGCCAGCAGCAAGGGACTTAACACTGAAGCTTTCTTT. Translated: CASSKGLNTEAFF.

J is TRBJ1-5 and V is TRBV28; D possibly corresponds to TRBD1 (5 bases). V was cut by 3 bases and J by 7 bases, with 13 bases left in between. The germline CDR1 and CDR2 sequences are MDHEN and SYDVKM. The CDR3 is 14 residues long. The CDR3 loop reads CASSFVWGEQPQHF. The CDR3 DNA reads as TGTGCCAGCAGTTTTGTGTGGGGCGAACAGCCCCAGCATTTT.

CDR3 residues: CSVAPDSSNQPQHF. CDR3 DNA: TGCAGCGTTGCCCCGGACAGTAGCAATCAGCCCCAGCATTTT. V is TRBV29-1 and J is TRBJ1-5; tentative D call: TRBD1 (6 bases). V gave up 4 bases and J gave up 0 bases, with 10 bases separating them. Germline values: CDR1 SQVTM, CDR2 ANQGSEA. This CDR3 has 14 residues. Supplemented by reference TRBV29-1 and TRBJ1-5, the full variable domain reads SAVISQKPSRDICQRGTSLTIQCQVDSQVTMMFWYRQQPGQSLTLIATANQGSEATYESGFVIDKFPISRPNLTFSTLTVSNMSPEDSSIYLCSVAPDSSNQPQHFGDGTRLSIL.

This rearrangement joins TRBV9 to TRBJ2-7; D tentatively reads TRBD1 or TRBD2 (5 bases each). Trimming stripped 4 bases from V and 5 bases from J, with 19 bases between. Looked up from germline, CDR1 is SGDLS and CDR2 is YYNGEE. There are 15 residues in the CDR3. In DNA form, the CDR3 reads TGTGCCAGCAGCATAACCGGGACCTCCGTGAACGAGCAGTACTTC. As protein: CASSITGTSVNEQYF.

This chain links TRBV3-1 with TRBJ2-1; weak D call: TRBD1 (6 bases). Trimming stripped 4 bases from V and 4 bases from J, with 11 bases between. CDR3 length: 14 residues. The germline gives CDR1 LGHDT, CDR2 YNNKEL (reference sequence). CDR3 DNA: TGTGCCAGCAGCCTTCCAACAGGGTACAATGAGCAGTTCTTC. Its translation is CASSLPTGYNEQFF.

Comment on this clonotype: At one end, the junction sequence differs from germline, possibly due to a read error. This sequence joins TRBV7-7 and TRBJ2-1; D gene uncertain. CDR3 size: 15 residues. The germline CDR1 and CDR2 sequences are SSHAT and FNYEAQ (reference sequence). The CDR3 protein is CASSLGYLRSDEQFF. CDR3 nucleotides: TGTGCTAGCAGCTTGGGATACCTGAGGAGCGATGAGCAGTTCTTC.

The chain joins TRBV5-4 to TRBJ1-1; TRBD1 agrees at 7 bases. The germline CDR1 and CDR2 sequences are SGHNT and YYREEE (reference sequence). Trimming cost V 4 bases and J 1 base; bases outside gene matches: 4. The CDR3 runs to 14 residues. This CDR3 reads CASSPTGSNTEAFF. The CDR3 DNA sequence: TGTGCCAGCAGCCCGACAGGGTCGAACACTGAAGCTTTCTTT.

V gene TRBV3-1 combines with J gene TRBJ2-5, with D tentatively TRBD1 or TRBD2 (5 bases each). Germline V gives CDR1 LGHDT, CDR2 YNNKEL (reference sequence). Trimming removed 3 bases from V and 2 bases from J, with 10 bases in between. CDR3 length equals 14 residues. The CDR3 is CASSHRDLQETQYF. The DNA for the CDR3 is TGTGCCAGCAGCCACCGGGACCTTCAAGAGACCCAGTACTTC.

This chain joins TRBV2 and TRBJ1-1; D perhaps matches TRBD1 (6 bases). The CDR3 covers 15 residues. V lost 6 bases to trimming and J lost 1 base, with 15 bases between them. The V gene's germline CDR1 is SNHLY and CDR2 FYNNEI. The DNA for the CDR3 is TGTGCCAGCAGAGATTTGACAGGACGGAACACTGAAGCTTTCTTT. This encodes CASRDLTGRNTEAFF.

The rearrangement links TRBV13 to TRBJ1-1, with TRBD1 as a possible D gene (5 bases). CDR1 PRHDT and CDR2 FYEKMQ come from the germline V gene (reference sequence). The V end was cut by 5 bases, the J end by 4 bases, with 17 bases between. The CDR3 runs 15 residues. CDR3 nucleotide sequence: TGTGCCAGCAGCCTACGGGACGGATTATTCACTGAAGCTTTCTTT. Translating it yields CASSLRDGLFTEAFF.

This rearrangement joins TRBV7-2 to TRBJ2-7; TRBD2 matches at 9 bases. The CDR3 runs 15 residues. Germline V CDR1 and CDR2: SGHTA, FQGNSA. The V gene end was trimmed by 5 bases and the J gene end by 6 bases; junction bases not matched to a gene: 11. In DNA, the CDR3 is TGTGCCAGCAGCCGACCCTCTAGCGGGACGGGCGAGCAGTACTTC. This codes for CASSRPSSGTGEQYF.

DNA of the CDR3: TGTGCCAGCAGCGTACAGGCGGGATCCTACAATGAGCAGTTCTTC. Translated: CASSVQAGSYNEQFF. This chain links TRBV9 with TRBJ2-1, with D perhaps matching TRBD2 (6 bases). The CDR3 loop spans 15 amino acids. V was shortened by 1 base and J by 1 base, with 9 bases between the two germline ends. Germline-derived CDR1 and CDR2 are SGDLS and YYNGEE.

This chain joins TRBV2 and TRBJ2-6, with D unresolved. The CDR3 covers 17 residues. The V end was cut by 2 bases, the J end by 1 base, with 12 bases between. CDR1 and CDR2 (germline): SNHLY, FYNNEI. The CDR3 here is CASSETVGRSGANVLTF. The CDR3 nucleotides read TGTGCCAGCAGTGAAACAGTTGGAAGGTCTGGGGCCAACGTCCTGACTTTC.

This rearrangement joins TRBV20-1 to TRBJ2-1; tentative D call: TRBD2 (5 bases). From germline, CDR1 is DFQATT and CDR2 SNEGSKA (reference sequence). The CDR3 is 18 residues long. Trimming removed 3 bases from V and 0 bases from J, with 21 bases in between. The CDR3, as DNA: TGCAGTGCTAGCCCGCCAATACGCGGGCCCAACTCCTACAATGAGCAGTTCTTC. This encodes CSASPPIRGPNSYNEQFF.

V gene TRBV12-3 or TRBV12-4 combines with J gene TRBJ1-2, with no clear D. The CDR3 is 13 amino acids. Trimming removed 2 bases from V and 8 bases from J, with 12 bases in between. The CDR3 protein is CASSLSKETGYTF. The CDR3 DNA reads TGTGCCAGCAGTTTATCCAAAGAGACGGGCTACACCTTC.

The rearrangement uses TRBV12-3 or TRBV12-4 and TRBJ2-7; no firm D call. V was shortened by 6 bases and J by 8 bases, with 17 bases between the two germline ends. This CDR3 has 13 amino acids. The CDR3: CASSPATALQQYF. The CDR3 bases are TGTGCCAGCAGCCCGGCGACTGCGTTACAGCAGTACTTC.

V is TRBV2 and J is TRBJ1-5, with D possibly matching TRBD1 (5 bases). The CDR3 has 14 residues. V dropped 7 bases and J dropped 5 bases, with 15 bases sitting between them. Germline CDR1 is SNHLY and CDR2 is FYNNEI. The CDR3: CASNRDVVDQPQHF. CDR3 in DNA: TGTGCCAGCAATCGGGACGTGGTCGATCAGCCCCAGCATTTT.